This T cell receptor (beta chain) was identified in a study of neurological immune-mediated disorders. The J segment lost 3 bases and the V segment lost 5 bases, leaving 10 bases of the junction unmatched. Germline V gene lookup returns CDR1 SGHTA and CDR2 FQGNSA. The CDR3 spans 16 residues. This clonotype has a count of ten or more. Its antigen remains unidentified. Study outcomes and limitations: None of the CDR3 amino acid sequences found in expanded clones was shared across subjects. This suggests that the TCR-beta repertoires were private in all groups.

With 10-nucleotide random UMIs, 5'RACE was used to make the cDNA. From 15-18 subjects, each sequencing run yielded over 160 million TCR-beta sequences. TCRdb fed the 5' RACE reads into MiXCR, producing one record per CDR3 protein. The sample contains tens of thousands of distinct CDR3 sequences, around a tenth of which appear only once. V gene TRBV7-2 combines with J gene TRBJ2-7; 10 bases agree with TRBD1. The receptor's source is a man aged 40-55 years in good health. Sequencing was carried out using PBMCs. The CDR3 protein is CASSLSTGTGDYEQYF. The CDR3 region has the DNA TGTGCCAGCAGCCTCTCTACCGGGACAGGGGACTACGAGCAGTACTTC.